This T cell receptor beta chain was documented in a study of T cell repertoires in cytomegalovirus infection. Overall study context: The public TCR beta signatures pointed to both CMV infection and matching HLA type. Findings and caveats of the study: HLA-C-restricted, CMV-specific TCR beta clonotypes were dominant ex vivo.

TCRdb re-analysed the reads in MiXCR, keeping a single row per CDR3 protein. In the table there are about 46,000 distinct CDR3 sequences, approximately 22% of which are singletons. Trimming removed 5 bases from V and 6 bases from J, with 16 bases in between. There are 14 residues in the CDR3. This clonotype was counted many times. What it recognizes is unknown. The receptor comes from a human donor in good health (CMV status not recorded). Some clones in this sample may be carry-over from other donors' samples. This chain uses TRBV12-3 or TRBV12-4 with TRBJ1-2; D call uncertain. Sample: PBMCs, sequenced either directly or after in vitro stimulation (not recorded which). Here the CDR3 reads CASSLRTRKDGYTF. DNA for the CDR3: TGTGCCAGCAGTCTGCGGACGAGAAAAGATGGCTACACCTTC.